This entry features one TCR beta chain sequence. This clone occurred once. The antigen this receptor binds is unknown. No much larger clonotype is one base removed from it; base qualities were not supplied. The record originates from a study of blood T cell repertoires in COVID-19 (dated by TCRdb to the early 2020s). As for the study more broadly: Collaborator samples came from the United States, Italy and Spain and covered acute and convalescent phases of COVID-19. Samples came from the ongoing ImmuneRACE study (first 160 participants) plus 1,254 subjects from 6 global collaborators. A de-identified subject ID, COVID-19 status, age in years and sex were almost always included in the sample metadata. The material from the prospective study consisted of cDNA or gDNA derived from T cells, B-cell-depleted T cells, or PBMCs. The repertoires were released in a freely available public database meant as a resource for research on the immune response to SARS-CoV-2. Where available, HLA class I and class II types were taken from metadata supplied by the sample provider and were not determined by assay-based typing. Deeply sampled blood TCRbeta repertoires from subjects exposed to, actively infected with, or recovered from COVID-19 were included in the dataset.

TCRbeta CDR3 regions were amplified from genomic DNA using the immunoSEQ Assay, a bias-controlled multiplex PCR. In the authors' own workflow: Nucleated cell counts per sample were estimated from amplification of reference gene primers within the assay. To quantify the absolute abundance of each unique TCRbeta CDR3 rearrangement, sequence reads were collapsed and filtered. Productive Simpson clonality was computed per sample as the square root of Simpson's diversity index over productive rearrangements. TCRdb re-hosts the immuneACCESS table, in-frame sequences only. Its copies lack some clones; in the studies checked, an unresolved V gene accounts for under half of them, and the cause for the rest is not known. From that table come the V and J calls and clone size; the DNA was used to work out D and trimming. Across this sample there are around 73,000 clones, with roughly three quarters seen only once. The ten largest make up under 2.5% of the sample.

The paper's findings and limits, for the study overall: Clinical and demographic metadata were provided uncurated, with the amount varying by source and participant.

One collaborating source in Seattle enrolled patients while the patients were actively infected and followed the patients over time throughout the course of disease. Collaborating institutions collected whole blood in K2EDTA tubes following their own protocols. For TCRbeta analysis, collaborators shipped samples in one of three forms: frozen whole blood, isolated PBMCs, or DNA extracted from either of those sample types. V is cut by 8 bases and J by 4 bases, and the space between the germline ends is 20 bases. The CDR3 contains 15 residues, cysteine and phenylalanine counted. Only the CDR3 region is kept as DNA, spanning 45 bases read in frame from base 1. CDR1 MRHNA and CDR2 SNTAGT were looked up in the germline V gene.

The material sequenced was peripheral blood. The TCR comes from a man aged 65 to 79 with COVID-19, enrolled during active disease. The V gene is TRBV6-4 and the J gene is TRBJ1-1; TRBD1 might be the D gene, on 6 matching bases. The CDR3: CASRLEGGQGTEAFF. The DNA reads TGTGCCAGCCGCCTGGAGGGGGGGCAGGGCACTGAAGCTTTCTTT.